This entry lists 26 T cell receptor beta chains sequenced from one sample in a study of circulating tumor DNA in untreated peripheral T-cell lymphoma. Only in-frame clones appear in the TCRdb table, and some are missing; sequencing was by immunoSEQ multiplex PCR. The sample has 1,000 or so clones, 65% to 85% seen once. Sequencing was performed on tumor tissue. These receptors came from a human donor with peripheral T-cell lymphoma.

The chain employs TRBV15 and TRBJ1-5; no reliable D call. CDR1 and CDR2 from the germline V gene are LNHNV and YYDKDF (reference sequence). Trimming took off 0 bases at V and 5 bases at J, with 8 bases between the two ends. The CDR3 covers 14 residues. The CDR3 spells CATSRDRSDQPQHF. DNA for the CDR3: TGTGCCACCAGCAGAGACAGATCCGATCAGCCCCAGCATTTT.

This chain joins TRBV19 and TRBJ1-4; D gene uncertain. The V end lost 8 bases, the J end lost 5 bases, and 15 bases lay between the germline ends. The germline V gene has CDR1 LNHDA and CDR2 SQIVND (reference sequence). The CDR3 spans 14 residues. In DNA form, the CDR3 reads TGTGCCAGTTCCGTCGGGAGGGCAAATGAAAAACTGTTTTTT. Protein sequence: CASSVGRANEKLFF.

The chain has TRBV30 and TRBJ1-1; the D is unclear. The length of the CDR3 is 13 residues. Germline V gives CDR1 GTSNPN, CDR2 SVGIG (reference sequence). V lost 2 bases, J lost 3 bases, and 10 bases lay in between. The CDR3 loop is CAWSLQRHTEAFF. The CDR3 region has the DNA TGTGCCTGGAGTCTACAAAGGCACACTGAAGCTTTCTTT.

CDR3 DNA sequence: TGTGCCACCAGCAGAGTGGGTTCAGGGATGGAGCCCCAGCATTTT. It is translated as CATSRVGSGMEPQHF. The chain is built from TRBV15 and TRBJ1-5, with D maybe TRBD1 (5 bases). Germline lookup yields CDR1 LNHNV and CDR2 YYDKDF (reference sequence). The CDR3 length is 15 residues. Trimming took 1 base from V and 8 from J, leaving 15 bases between them. The variable domain in full, with the rest retrieved from reference TRBV15 and TRBJ1-5, is DAMVIQNPRYQVTQFGKPVTLSCSQTLNHNVMYWYQQKSSQAPKLLFHYYDKDFNNEADTPDNFQSRRPNTSFCFLDIRSPGLGDTAMYLCATSRVGSGMEPQHFGDGTRLSIL.

J is TRBJ1-1 and V is TRBV11-3, with no clear D. Looked up from germline, CDR1 is SGHNT and CDR2 is YENEEA. The CDR3 consists of 14 residues. The V and J ends lost 5 bases and 1 base respectively, with 11 bases between them. This CDR3 is CASSPTRGNTEAFF. The CDR3 bases are TGTGCCAGCAGCCCCACACGAGGGAACACTGAAGCTTTCTTT. Complete variable domain (other parts from reference TRBV11-3 and TRBJ1-1): EAGVVQSPRYKIIEKKQPVAFWCNPISGHNTLYWYLQNLGQGPELLIRYENEEAVDDSQLPKDRFSAERLKGVDSTLKIQPAELGDSAVYLCASSPTRGNTEAFFGQGTRLTVV.

This clone appeared once. The chain has TRBV7-2 and TRBJ2-6; D may correspond to TRBD1 or TRBD2 (5 bases each). The CDR3 length is 18 residues. Germline-derived CDR1 and CDR2 are SGHTA and FQGNSA. Trimming left V 0 bases short and J 3 bases short, with 15 bases between. The CDR3 bases are TGTGCCAGCAGCTTAGCGCTTGGGGGTAGTAGTGGGGCCAACGTCCTGACTTTC. Encoded protein: CASSLALGGSSGANVLTF.

The chain couples TRBV28 to TRBJ2-1, with 11 bases that match TRBD2. With V trimmed by 8 bases and J by 4 bases, 7 bases remained unmatched. In germline, CDR1 is MDHEN, CDR2 SYDVKM. The CDR3 covers 15 residues. CDR3: CASGLAGGMYNEQFF. The CDR3 DNA follows: TGTGCCAGCGGCTTAGCGGGAGGGATGTACAATGAGCAGTTCTTC.

The rearrangement uses TRBV6-8 and TRBJ2-3; 7 bases are shared with TRBD2. CDR3 size: 15 residues. The ends lost 5 bases at V and 0 bases at J; junction bases unmatched: 5. Germline V gene sequence: CDR1 MNHGY, CDR2 SAAAGT. The CDR3 DNA reads TGTGCCAGCAGTGTTGGTAGCGGGAGCACAGATACGCAGTATTTT. It is translated as CASSVGSGSTDTQYF.

This clone was recorded only once. The chain uses TRBV19 and TRBJ2-3; 7 bases are shared with TRBD1. V lost 7 bases, J lost 4 bases, and 8 bases stayed unmatched. This CDR3 contains 14 residues. Germline lookup yields CDR1 LNHDA and CDR2 SQIVND (reference sequence). For the CDR3, the DNA is TGTGCCAGTACGACAGGGTGGGATCCAGATACGCAGTATTTT. Its translation is CASTTGWDPDTQYF.

Only one count was recorded for this clone. J is TRBJ1-1 and V is TRBV12-5, with TRBD1 identical over 11 bases. Losses at the gene ends were 5 bases for V and 3 bases for J; bases not matched to a gene: 8. Germline assignment: CDR1 LGHNT and CDR2 FRNRAP. The CDR3 loop spans 16 amino acids. CDR3 sequence reads: CASGLRTGGSDTEAFF. CDR3 nucleotide sequence: TGTGCTAGTGGTCTGAGGACAGGGGGCTCGGACACTGAAGCTTTCTTT.

The chain links TRBV19 to TRBJ1-2; D possibly corresponds to TRBD1 (6 bases). This CDR3 contains 14 residues. V lost 7 bases and J lost 4, with 16 bases in between. Germline lookup yields CDR1 LNHDA and CDR2 SQIVND (reference sequence). The CDR3 DNA is TGTGCCAGTACCGAGGGGGGCCCGCCCTATGGCTACACCTTC. Translated, it gives CASTEGGPPYGYTF.

This chain links TRBV18 with TRBJ1-1; TRBD1 matches at 7 bases. CDR1 and CDR2 from the germline V gene are KGHSH and LQKENI. The V and J ends lost 2 bases and 0 bases, in that order; junction bases with no gene match: 9. The CDR3 consists of 17 residues. In nucleotides, the CDR3 is TGTGCCAGCTCACCAGGATGGGAGGGGGCCATGAACACTGAAGCTTTCTTT. Protein: CASSPGWEGAMNTEAFF.

The chain has TRBV28 and TRBJ1-2; D is unresolved. The germline V gene encodes CDR1 MDHEN and CDR2 SYDVKM. This CDR3 has 16 amino acids. Trimming took off 3 bases at V and 1 base at J, with 15 bases between the two ends. CDR3: CASSFRPDPYNYGYTF. CDR3 bases: TGTGCCAGCAGTTTTAGGCCAGATCCTTATAACTATGGCTACACCTTC.

The chain couples TRBV7-1 to TRBJ1-5; D unresolved. TRBV7-1 is an ORF; its function is uncertain. Trimming pared 5 bases from V and 5 bases from J, leaving 10 bases between. The CDR3 has 13 amino acids. Written as DNA, the CDR3 is TGTGCCAGCAGCCAACGGGTAGATCAGCCCCAGCATTTT. Translating it yields CASSQRVDQPQHF.

Notes on this clone: Germline and junction disagree at one end, which may indicate a read error. The CDR3 bases are TGTGTCAGCAGTGCTAACAGGGGCAATCAGCCCCAGCATTTT. It codes for CVSSANRGNQPQHF. The gene calls are TRBV6-8 and TRBJ1-5; D is possibly TRBD1 (6 bases). The germline V gene encodes CDR1 MNHGY and CDR2 SAAAGT. The CDR3 runs to 14 residues.

The chain carries TRBV29-1 and TRBJ2-1; 8 bases are a match to TRBD2. CDR3 length equals 12 residues. V lost 6 bases to trimming and J lost 7 bases; unmatched junction nucleotides: 5. The germline gives CDR1 SQVTM, CDR2 ANQGSEA. CDR3 nucleotides: TGCAGCGTCGGACTAGCCGGGAATGAGCAGTTCTTC. Translated: CSVGLAGNEQFF.

The chain links TRBV30 to TRBJ2-7, with D possibly being TRBD1 (5 bases). The CDR3 extends over 12 amino acids. V lost 7 bases, J lost 3 bases, and 13 bases lay in between. Per the germline V gene, CDR1 is GTSNPN and CDR2 is SVGIG (reference sequence). CDR3 nucleotide sequence: TGTGCCTATAGCAGGGCGGTCTACGAGCAGTACTTC. The encoded protein is CAYSRAVYEQYF.

The J gene is TRBJ2-1, the V gene TRBV11-3; D call uncertain. This CDR3 is 17 amino acids long. Germline values: CDR1 SGHNT, CDR2 YENEEA. V was trimmed by 2 bases and J by 0 bases, leaving 14 bases between them. The DNA of the CDR3 is TGTGCCAGCAGCTTAACCTCCACGGTTTCCTCCTACAATGAGCAGTTCTTC. It is translated as CASSLTSTVSSYNEQFF.

CDR3 region: CAWSAGGVVFGYTF. The CDR3 DNA follows: TGTGCCTGGAGCGCAGGGGGGGTGGTATTCGGCTACACCTTC. The chain is built from TRBV30 and TRBJ1-2; TRBD1 agrees at 7 bases. The CDR3 runs to 14 residues. V lost 3 bases to trimming and J lost 8 bases; unmatched junction nucleotides: 12. Germline loops: CDR1 GTSNPN, CDR2 SVGIG (reference sequence).

This chain connects TRBV16 to TRBJ1-2, with D unresolved. The CDR3 has 14 residues. V was cut by 7 bases and J by 4 bases, with 16 bases left in between. Germline values: CDR1 KGHSY, CDR2 FQNENV. CDR3 DNA sequence: TGTGCCAGCACCCGAAGGTTCGGGAGCTATGGCTACACCTTC. Translating it yields CASTRRFGSYGYTF.

This clone occurred once. The chain recombines TRBV6-8 with TRBJ2-1; 7 nucleotides match TRBD1. With V trimmed by 5 bases and J by 4 bases, 2 bases remained unmatched. Germline values: CDR1 MNHGY, CDR2 SAAAGT. CDR3 length: 13 amino acids. This CDR3 reads CASSDRVYNEQFF. The CDR3 DNA follows: TGTGCCAGCAGTGACAGGGTTTACAATGAGCAGTTCTTC.

This clone showed up just once. The J gene is TRBJ1-5, the V gene TRBV16, with no clear D. This CDR3 contains 16 residues. Germline-derived CDR1 and CDR2 are KGHSY and FQNENV. Trimming removed 1 base from V and 2 bases from J, with 12 bases in between. This chain's CDR3 is CASSQCLSCRNQPQHF. As DNA, the CDR3 is TGTGCCAGCAGCCAATGTTTGTCCTGCCGCAATCAGCCCCAGCATTTT.

Only one count was recorded for this clone. The rearrangement joins TRBV11-3 to TRBJ1-1; D not certain. This CDR3 is 15 amino acids long. Germline CDR1 reads SGHNT; CDR2 reads YENEEA. Trimming stripped 2 bases from V and 3 bases from J, with 13 bases between. The CDR3: CASSLLLLGYTEAFF. CDR3 in DNA: TGTGCCAGCAGCTTACTCCTCTTGGGGTACACTGAAGCTTTCTTT.

This clone was counted once. The chain carries TRBV19 and TRBJ2-7, with D possibly being TRBD2 (6 bases). CDR1 and CDR2 (germline): LNHDA, SQIVND (reference sequence). The CDR3 loop spans 14 amino acids. Between the trimmed V and J ends, which lost 3 bases and 6 bases, there was a span of 15 bases. The CDR3 DNA follows: TGTGCCAGTAGTATGGGACGGGGGTACGGCGAGCAGTACTTC. Amino acids: CASSMGRGYGEQYF.

The chain carries TRBV18 and TRBJ2-7, with D uncertain. V lost 4 bases and J lost 7, with 11 bases in between. Germline V gene data show CDR1 as KGHSH and CDR2 as LQKENI. This CDR3 is 12 amino acids long. In nucleotides, the CDR3 is TGTGCCAGCTCACTGCAGGTCGAGGAGCAGTACTTC. It codes for CASSLQVEEQYF.

This sequence joins TRBV19 and TRBJ1-6; weak D call: TRBD1 (6 bases). CDR3 length: 15 amino acids. CDR1 is LNHDA, CDR2 SQIVND, per germline (reference sequence). Deletions cut 4 bases from V and 6 bases from J, with 13 bases between. Here the CDR3 DNA reads TGTGCCAGTAGTAGGGGGCAGGCCCTTAATTCACCCCTCCACTTT. Translating gives CASSRGQALNSPLHF.